The clone carrying this T cell receptor (beta chain) showed up just a few times. Unmatched junction bases numbered 10, after V lost 5 bases and J lost 7 bases. The germline gives CDR1 DFQATT, CDR2 SNEGSKA (reference sequence). This CDR3 spans 13 amino acids. The data stem from a study of blood T cells in healthy people across ages. PCR was performed a second time for about 7 to 11 cycles using a sample-barcoded 5' primer and a J-beta primer mix. All cDNA molecules were each tagged by a template-switch adaptor with 12 random nucleotides. Every sample gave at least 3 million paired-end reads containing CDR3. From the 5' RACE reads, TCRdb called clonotypes with MiXCR, one entry per CDR3 protein. The sample shows about 1.7 million distinct CDR3 sequences, about 30% of them seen only once.

This chain uses TRBV20-1 with TRBJ2-7, with 8 bases lining up with TRBD1. This receptor was taken from a woman aged 25 to 39 in good health. Material for sequencing was blood. CDR3 in amino acids: CSAGQGNLREQYF. The DNA for the CDR3 is TGCAGTGCTGGACAGGGTAATCTGCGAGAGCAGTACTTC.